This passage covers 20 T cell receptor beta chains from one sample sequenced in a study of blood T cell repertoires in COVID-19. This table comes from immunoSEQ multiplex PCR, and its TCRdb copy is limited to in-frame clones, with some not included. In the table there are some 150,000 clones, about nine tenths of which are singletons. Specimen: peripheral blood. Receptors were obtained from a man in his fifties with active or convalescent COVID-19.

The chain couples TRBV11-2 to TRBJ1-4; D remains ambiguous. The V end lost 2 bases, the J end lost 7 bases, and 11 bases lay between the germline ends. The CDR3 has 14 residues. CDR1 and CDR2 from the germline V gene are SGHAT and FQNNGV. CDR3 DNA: TGTGCCAGCAGCTTATCAGGAGGTCGTGAAAAACTGTTTTTT. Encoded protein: CASSLSGGREKLFF.

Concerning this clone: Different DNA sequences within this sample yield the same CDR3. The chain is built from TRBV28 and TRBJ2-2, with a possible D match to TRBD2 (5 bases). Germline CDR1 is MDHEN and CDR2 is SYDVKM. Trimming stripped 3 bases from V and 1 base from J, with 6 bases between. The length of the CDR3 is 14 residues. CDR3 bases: TGTGCCAGCAGTTTTGGAGGGAACACCGGGGAGCTGTTTTTT. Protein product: CASSFGGNTGELFF.

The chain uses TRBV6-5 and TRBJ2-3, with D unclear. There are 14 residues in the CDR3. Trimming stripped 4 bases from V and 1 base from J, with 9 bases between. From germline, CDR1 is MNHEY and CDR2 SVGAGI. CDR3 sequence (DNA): TGTGCCAGCAGTTCCCCCCCGGGCACAGATACGCAGTATTTT. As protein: CASSSPPGTDTQYF.

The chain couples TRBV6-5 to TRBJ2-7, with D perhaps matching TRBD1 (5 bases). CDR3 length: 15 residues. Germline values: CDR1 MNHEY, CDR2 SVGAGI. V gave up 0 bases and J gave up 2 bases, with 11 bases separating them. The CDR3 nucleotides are TGTGCCAGCAGTTACTCCCGCAGGGCGACCTACGAGCAGTACTTC. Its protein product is CASSYSRRATYEQYF.

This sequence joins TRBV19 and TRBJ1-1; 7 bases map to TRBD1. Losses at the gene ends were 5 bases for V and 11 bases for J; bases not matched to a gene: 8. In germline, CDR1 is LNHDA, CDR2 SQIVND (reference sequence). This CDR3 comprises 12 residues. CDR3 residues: CASSVRQGAAFF. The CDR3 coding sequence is TGTGCCAGTAGTGTAAGACAGGGAGCGGCTTTCTTT.

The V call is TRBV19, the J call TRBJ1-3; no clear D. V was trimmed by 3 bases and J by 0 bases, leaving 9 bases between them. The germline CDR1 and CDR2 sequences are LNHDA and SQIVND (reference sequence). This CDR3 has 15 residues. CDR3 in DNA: TGTGCCAGTAGTATTCTGACTCTCTCTGGAAACACCATATATTTT. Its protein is CASSILTLSGNTIYF.

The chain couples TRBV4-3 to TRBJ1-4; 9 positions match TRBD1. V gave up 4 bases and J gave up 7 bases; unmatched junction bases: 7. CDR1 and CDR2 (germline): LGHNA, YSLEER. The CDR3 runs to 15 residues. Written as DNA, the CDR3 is TGCGCCAGCAGCCGGCCGGGACAGGGCCGTGAAAAACTGTTTTTT. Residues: CASSRPGQGREKLFF.

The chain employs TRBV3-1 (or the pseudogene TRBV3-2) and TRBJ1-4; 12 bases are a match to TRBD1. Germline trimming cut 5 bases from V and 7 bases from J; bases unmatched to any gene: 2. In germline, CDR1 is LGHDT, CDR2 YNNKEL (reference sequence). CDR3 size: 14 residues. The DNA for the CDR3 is TGTGCCAGCAGCATGGGACAGGGGGCTGAAAAACTGTTTTTT. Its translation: CASSMGQGAEKLFF.

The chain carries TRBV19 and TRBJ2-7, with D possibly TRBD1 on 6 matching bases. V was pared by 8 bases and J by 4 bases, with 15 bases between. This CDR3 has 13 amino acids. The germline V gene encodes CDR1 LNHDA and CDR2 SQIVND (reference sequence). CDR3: CASAPDRRYEQYF. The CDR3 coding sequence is TGTGCCAGTGCCCCCGACAGGCGGTACGAGCAGTACTTC.

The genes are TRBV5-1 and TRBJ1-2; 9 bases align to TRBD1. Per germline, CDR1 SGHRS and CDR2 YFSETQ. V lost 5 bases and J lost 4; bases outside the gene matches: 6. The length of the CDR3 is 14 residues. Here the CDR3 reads CASRPTGGLYGYTF. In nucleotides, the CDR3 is TGCGCCAGCAGACCGACAGGGGGGCTCTATGGCTACACCTTC.

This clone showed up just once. CDR3 protein: CASSYGDRGTEAFF. DNA of the CDR3: TGTGCCAGCAGTTACGGGGACAGGGGGACTGAAGCTTTCTTT. This rearrangement joins TRBV6-2 or TRBV6-3 to TRBJ1-1; 11 bases align to TRBD1. Germline-derived CDR1 and CDR2 are MNHEY and SVGEGT. J was trimmed by 5 bases and V by 2 bases; bases with no gene match: 1. This CDR3 spans 14 amino acids.

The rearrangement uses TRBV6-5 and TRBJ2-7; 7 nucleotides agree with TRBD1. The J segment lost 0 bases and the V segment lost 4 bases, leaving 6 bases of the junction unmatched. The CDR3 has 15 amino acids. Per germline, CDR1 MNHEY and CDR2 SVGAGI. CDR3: CASSSDRVSSYEQYF. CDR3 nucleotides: TGTGCCAGCAGTTCCGACAGGGTCAGCTCCTACGAGCAGTACTTC.

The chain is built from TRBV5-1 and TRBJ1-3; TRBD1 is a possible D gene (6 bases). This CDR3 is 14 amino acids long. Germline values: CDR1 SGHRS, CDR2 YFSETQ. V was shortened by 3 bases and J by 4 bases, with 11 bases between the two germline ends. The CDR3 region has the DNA TGCGCCAGCAGCTATTCAGGGGAGGGAAACACCATATATTTT. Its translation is CASSYSGEGNTIYF.

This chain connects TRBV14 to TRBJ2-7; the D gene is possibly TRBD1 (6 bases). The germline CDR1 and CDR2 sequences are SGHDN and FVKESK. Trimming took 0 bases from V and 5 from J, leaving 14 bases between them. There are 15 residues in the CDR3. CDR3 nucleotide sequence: TGTGCCAGCAGCCAAGATGGGGGCGGTCGCCACGAGCAGTACTTC. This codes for CASSQDGGGRHEQYF.

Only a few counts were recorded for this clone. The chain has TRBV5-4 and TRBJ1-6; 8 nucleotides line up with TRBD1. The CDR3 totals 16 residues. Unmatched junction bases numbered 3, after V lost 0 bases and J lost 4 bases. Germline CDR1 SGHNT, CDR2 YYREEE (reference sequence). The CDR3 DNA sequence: TGTGCCAGCAGCTTGGCACAGGGGGGATATAATTCACCCCTCCACTTT. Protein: CASSLAQGGYNSPLHF. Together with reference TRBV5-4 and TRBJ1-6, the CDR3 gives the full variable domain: ETGVTQSPTHLIKTRGQQVTLRCSSQSGHNTVSWYQQALGQGPQFIFQYYREEENGRGNFPPRFSGLQFPNYSSELNVNALELDDSALYLCASSLAQGGYNSPLHFGNGTRLTVT.

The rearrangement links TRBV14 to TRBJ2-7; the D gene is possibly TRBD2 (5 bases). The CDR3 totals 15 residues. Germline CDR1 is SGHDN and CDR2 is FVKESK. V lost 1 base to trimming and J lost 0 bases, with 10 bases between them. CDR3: CASSQARGPSYEQYF. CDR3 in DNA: TGTGCCAGCAGCCAAGCCAGAGGGCCCTCCTACGAGCAGTACTTC.

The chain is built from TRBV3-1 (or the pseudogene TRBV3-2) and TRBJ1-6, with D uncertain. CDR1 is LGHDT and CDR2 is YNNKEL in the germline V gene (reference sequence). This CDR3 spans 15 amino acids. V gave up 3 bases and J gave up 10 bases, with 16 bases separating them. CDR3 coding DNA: TGTGCCAGCAGCCACCGGAGGGCAGTAGGATCACCCCTCCACTTT. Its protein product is CASSHRRAVGSPLHF.

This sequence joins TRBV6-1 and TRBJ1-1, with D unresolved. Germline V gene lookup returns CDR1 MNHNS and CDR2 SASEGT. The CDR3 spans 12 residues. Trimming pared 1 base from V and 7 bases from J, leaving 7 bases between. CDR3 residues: CASSEVTIEAFF. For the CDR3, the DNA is TGTGCCAGCAGTGAAGTAACAATTGAAGCTTTCTTT.

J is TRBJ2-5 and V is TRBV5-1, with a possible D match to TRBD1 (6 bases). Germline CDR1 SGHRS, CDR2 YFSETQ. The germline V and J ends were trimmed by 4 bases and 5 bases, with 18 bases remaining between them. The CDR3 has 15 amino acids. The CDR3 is CASSPAVQGRETQYF. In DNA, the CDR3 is TGCGCCAGCAGCCCGGCTGTACAGGGTAGGGAGACCCAGTACTTC.

The CDR3 spells CASSGLADYNEQFF. For the CDR3, the DNA is TGTGCCAGTAGCGGACTAGCGGATTACAATGAGCAGTTCTTC. The chain joins TRBV19 to TRBJ2-1; 10 bases fit TRBD2. The V and J ends lost 6 bases and 4 bases, in that order; junction bases with no gene match: 3. This CDR3 is built from 14 residues. Looked up from germline, CDR1 is LNHDA and CDR2 is SQIVND (reference sequence).